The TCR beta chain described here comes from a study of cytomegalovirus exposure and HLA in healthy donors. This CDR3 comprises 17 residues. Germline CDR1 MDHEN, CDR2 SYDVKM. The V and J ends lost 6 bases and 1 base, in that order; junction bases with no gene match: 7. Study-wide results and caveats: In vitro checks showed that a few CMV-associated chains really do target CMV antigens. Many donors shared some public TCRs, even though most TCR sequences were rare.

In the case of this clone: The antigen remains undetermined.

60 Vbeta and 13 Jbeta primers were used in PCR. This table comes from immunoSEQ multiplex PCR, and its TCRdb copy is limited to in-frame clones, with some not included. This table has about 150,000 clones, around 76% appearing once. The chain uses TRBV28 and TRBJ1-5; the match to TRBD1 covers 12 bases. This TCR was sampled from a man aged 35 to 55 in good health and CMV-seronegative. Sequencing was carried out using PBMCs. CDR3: CASRSGTGGRSNQPQHF. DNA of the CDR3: TGTGCCAGCAGATCCGGGACAGGGGGCAGGAGCAATCAGCCCCAGCATTTT.